The 25 T cell receptor beta chains below were found in one sample sequenced in a study of shared clonotypes between healthy human individuals. Method: immunoSEQ multiplex PCR; TCRdb's copy keeps in-frame clones and lacks some. The sample holds around 700,000 clones; roughly 72% are singletons and the top ten take roughly 2%. Material for sequencing was memory CD4+ T cells sorted from blood. As for subset: CD45RA-negative fraction. These receptors were taken from a woman aged 30 to 39 in good health.

V is TRBV5-1 and J is TRBJ2-2, with D possibly TRBD2 on 5 matching bases. The CDR3 consists of 15 residues. V lost 0 bases to trimming and J lost 3 bases, with 9 bases between them. Per the germline V gene, CDR1 is SGHRS and CDR2 is YFSETQ. CDR3 region: CASSLELGDTGELFF. The CDR3 DNA follows: TGCGCCAGCAGCTTGGAACTAGGTGACACCGGGGAGCTGTTTTTT.

Concerning this clone itself: The junction departs from germline at one end; a sequencing error may be responsible. This chain links TRBV11-2 with TRBJ2-6, with 7 bases matching TRBD2. CDR3 length: 16 residues. Germline CDR1 reads SGHAT; CDR2 reads FQNNGV. CDR3 DNA: TGTGCCAGCAGCTTAGGCGGGAGCTCTAGGGCCAACGTCCTGACTTTC. It is translated as CASSLGGSSRANVLTF.

The chain has TRBV5-1 and TRBJ1-4, with 8 bases fitting TRBD1. This CDR3 comprises 18 residues. Germline loops: CDR1 SGHRS, CDR2 YFSETQ. Trimming took 1 base from V and 1 from J; bases not matched to a gene: 9. The CDR3 loop reads CASSLQGGQDLTNEKLFF. The CDR3 region has the DNA TGCGCCAGCAGCTTGCAAGGGGGACAGGACCTAACTAATGAAAAACTGTTTTTT.

The rearrangement uses TRBV5-1 and TRBJ2-5, with 7 bases aligning to TRBD2. V was pared by 0 bases and J by 1 base, with 6 bases of the junction left unmatched. Germline values: CDR1 SGHRS, CDR2 YFSETQ. The CDR3 totals 16 residues. CDR3 amino acids: CASSLASSGVQETQYF. Here the CDR3 DNA reads TGCGCCAGCAGCTTGGCGTCTAGCGGCGTCCAAGAGACCCAGTACTTC.

The V call is TRBV10-2, the J call TRBJ2-1; TRBD2 matches at 11 bases. CDR1 is WSHSY and CDR2 is SAAADI in the germline V gene. Trimming at V came to 10 bases and at J to 0 bases, leaving 5 bases not matched to a gene. The CDR3 has 15 amino acids. CDR3 nucleotide sequence: TGCGCCACCCGACTAGCGGGGAGCTCCTACAATGAGCAGTTCTTC. Translated: CATRLAGSSYNEQFF.

Written as DNA, the CDR3 is TGTGCCAGCAGCTTCTCAGGGTATGGCTACACCTTC. Its protein product is CASSFSGYGYTF. The chain employs TRBV5-6 and TRBJ1-2; D may be TRBD1 (5 bases). Germline V gives CDR1 SGHDT, CDR2 YYEEEE. The length of the CDR3 is 12 residues. The V end was cut by 2 bases, the J end by 5 bases, with 7 bases between.

The CDR3: CASSLAEGRIDTQYF. The CDR3 nucleotides are TGTGCCAGCAGCTTAGCGGAGGGCCGTATAGATACGCAGTATTTT. The rearrangement uses TRBV7-3 and TRBJ2-3; a possible D gene is TRBD2 (6 bases). The CDR3 extends over 15 amino acids. Trimming cost V 2 bases and J 5 bases, with 14 bases left between them. Germline values: CDR1 SGHTA, CDR2 FQGTGA.

V is TRBV11-3 and J is TRBJ2-7; D gene uncertain. Trimming left V 6 bases short and J 4 bases short, with 10 bases between. The CDR3 sequence is 12 residues long. Germline values: CDR1 SGHNT, CDR2 YENEEA. CDR3 sequence reads: CASSPLRYEQYF. The CDR3 DNA reads as TGTGCCAGCAGTCCTTTACGGTACGAGCAGTACTTC.

V and J are TRBV7-8 and TRBJ2-7; D not resolved. The V gene's germline CDR1 is SGHVS and CDR2 FQNEAQ. CDR3 length equals 15 residues. V gave up 1 base and J gave up 3 bases, with 13 bases separating them. CDR3 sequence (DNA): TGTGCCAGCAGCTTAGAACTCGGCAGCAACTACGAGCAGTACTTC. Translated: CASSLELGSNYEQYF.

The V call is TRBV5-1, the J call TRBJ1-1; D ambiguous. The germline V gene encodes CDR1 SGHRS and CDR2 YFSETQ. The length of the CDR3 is 13 residues. V was pared by 5 bases and J by 12 bases, with 20 bases between. The CDR3 region is CASSPPEMGASFF. The CDR3 bases are TGCGCCAGCAGTCCTCCCGAGATGGGCGCGTCTTTCTTT.

This chain joins TRBV12-2 and TRBJ2-3; the tabulated D call, TRBD1, remains unverified against the DNA. TRBV12-2 is listed as a pseudogene. The CDR3 covers 16 residues. The CDR3 sequence: CASRLRQTAPVHTQYF. In DNA form, the CDR3 reads TGTGCAAGTCGACTTAGACAGACTGCCCCGGTACATACGCAGTATTTT.

V usage is TRBV5-1 and J usage is TRBJ2-3; maybe TRBD2 (6 bases). The CDR3 is 13 residues long. V was pared by 5 bases and J by 4 bases, with 11 bases between. Germline V gene sequence: CDR1 SGHRS, CDR2 YFSETQ. The CDR3 loop is CASRPPSADTQYF. In DNA form, the CDR3 reads TGCGCCAGCAGGCCTCCTAGCGCAGATACGCAGTATTTT.

This chain uses TRBV28 with TRBJ2-2, with TRBD1 matching over 9 bases. Germline CDR1 is MDHEN and CDR2 is SYDVKM. The V segment lost 7 bases and the J segment 1 base; nucleotides outside the gene matches: 7. This CDR3 is built from 16 residues. CDR3 region: CASIEGQGMNTGELFF. Written as DNA, the CDR3 is TGTGCCAGCATAGAAGGACAGGGGATGAACACCGGGGAGCTGTTTTTT.

The chain carries TRBV25-1 and TRBJ2-7; 7 bases agree with TRBD1. CDR1 is MGHDK, CDR2 SYGVNS, per germline. The CDR3 runs 15 residues. The junction had 9 bases not matched to a gene; V was cut back by 3 bases and J by 4 bases. This CDR3 is CASSDGRTGRYEQYF. As DNA, the CDR3 is TGTGCCAGCAGTGATGGCCGGACAGGACGGTACGAGCAGTACTTC.

The chain is built from TRBV6-1 and TRBJ2-7; 14 nucleotides match TRBD2. The V gene's germline CDR1 is MNHNS and CDR2 SASEGT. The CDR3 length is 13 residues. Trimming removed 8 bases from V and 7 bases from J; junction bases left unmatched: 4. CDR3 in amino acids: CASQGLAGAEQYF. DNA of the CDR3: TGTGCCAGCCAGGGACTAGCGGGAGCGGAGCAGTACTTC.

This clone was recorded a few times. The chain employs TRBV4-2 and TRBJ1-1; D is perhaps TRBD1 (6 bases). The germline V gene encodes CDR1 LGHNA and CDR2 YNFKEQ. V was clipped by 5 bases and J by 1 base, with 14 bases between them. The CDR3 contains 15 residues. CDR3 residues: CASSKPTGKNTEAFF. In DNA form, the CDR3 reads TGTGCCAGCAGCAAACCTACAGGGAAGAACACTGAAGCTTTCTTT.

The chain employs TRBV6-5 and TRBJ1-4; TRBD1 might be the D (6 bases). CDR3 length: 15 amino acids. Trimming pared 6 bases from V and 7 bases from J, leaving 18 bases between. Per the germline V gene, CDR1 is MNHEY and CDR2 is SVGAGI. CDR3 nucleotide sequence: TGTGCCAGCAGCTACACGGGGGGGCTGGGTGAAAAACTGTTTTTT. This translates into CASSYTGGLGEKLFF.

This chain uses TRBV7-9 with TRBJ2-7, with 10 bases that match TRBD2. The V gene's germline CDR1 is SEHNR and CDR2 FQNEAQ (reference sequence). The CDR3 extends over 14 amino acids. V trimming: 7 bases; J trimming: 3 bases; junction bases outside the gene matches: 6. In nucleotides, the CDR3 is TGTGCCAGCACGGCTAGCGGGAGTAACTACGAGCAGTACTTC. Protein product: CASTASGSNYEQYF.

This clone has more than one count but fewer than ten. This rearrangement joins TRBV14 to TRBJ2-5, with D perhaps matching TRBD2 (6 bases). Between the trimmed V and J ends, which lost 4 bases and 3 bases, there was a span of 12 bases. The CDR3 spans 14 residues. The germline gives CDR1 SGHDN, CDR2 FVKESK. CDR3 sequence reads: CASSPTLAEETQYF. CDR3 bases: TGTGCCAGCAGCCCTACTTTAGCGGAAGAGACCCAGTACTTC.

This clone was recorded many times. The chain recombines TRBV5-4 with TRBJ1-4, with D unclear. The V end was cut by 4 bases, the J end by 5 bases, with 9 bases between. CDR1 and CDR2 from the germline V gene are SGHNT and YYREEE (reference sequence). This CDR3 is built from 13 residues. CDR3 bases: TGTGCCAGCAGCCCAAGCAGAAATGAAAAACTGTTTTTT. Encoded protein: CASSPSRNEKLFF.

V gene TRBV5-4 combines with J gene TRBJ2-3; possible D gene TRBD2, 5 bases. Germline V gene data show CDR1 as SGHNT and CDR2 as YYREEE (reference sequence). The CDR3 is 14 residues long. Trimming stripped 3 bases from V and 0 bases from J, with 8 bases between. CDR3 residues: CASSSGISTDTQYF. CDR3 sequence (DNA): TGTGCCAGCAGCTCGGGGATTAGCACAGATACGCAGTATTTT.

The chain couples TRBV28 to TRBJ1-3; D is ambiguous. Trimming left V 1 base short and J 0 bases short, with 7 bases between. Germline CDR1 reads MDHEN; CDR2 reads SYDVKM. This CDR3 is built from 15 residues. CDR3 loop: CASSLYSSSGNTIYF. The DNA for the CDR3 is TGTGCCAGCAGTTTATACAGCAGCTCTGGAAACACCATATATTTT.

The V call is TRBV4-2, the J call TRBJ2-7; D might be TRBD2 (5 bases). The V gene lost 0 bases and the J gene lost 0 bases, with 12 bases spanning the gap. CDR3 length equals 16 residues. Germline values: CDR1 LGHNA, CDR2 YNFKEQ. The chain's CDR3 is CASSQDRAGNSYEQYF. The CDR3 DNA follows: TGTGCCAGCAGCCAAGATCGTGCCGGGAACTCCTACGAGCAGTACTTC.

The genes are TRBV25-1 and TRBJ1-2, with D possibly TRBD1 on 5 matching bases. The CDR3 is 14 amino acids. V gave up 2 bases and J gave up 2 bases, with 9 bases separating them. CDR1 is MGHDK and CDR2 is SYGVNS in the germline V gene. DNA of the CDR3: TGTGCCAGCAGTGAACTGACAGCAAACTATGGCTACACCTTC. Residues: CASSELTANYGYTF.

The sample holds a few counts of this clone. In the same sample, other DNA sequences code for this CDR3. The V call is TRBV18, the J call TRBJ1-5; D not resolved. The V gene lost 3 bases and the J gene lost 2 bases, with 8 bases spanning the gap. The CDR3 length is 14 residues. Germline loops: CDR1 KGHSH, CDR2 LQKENI. This chain's CDR3 is CASSPGLGNQPQHF. The CDR3 bases are TGTGCCAGCTCACCGGGCCTAGGCAATCAGCCCCAGCATTTT.